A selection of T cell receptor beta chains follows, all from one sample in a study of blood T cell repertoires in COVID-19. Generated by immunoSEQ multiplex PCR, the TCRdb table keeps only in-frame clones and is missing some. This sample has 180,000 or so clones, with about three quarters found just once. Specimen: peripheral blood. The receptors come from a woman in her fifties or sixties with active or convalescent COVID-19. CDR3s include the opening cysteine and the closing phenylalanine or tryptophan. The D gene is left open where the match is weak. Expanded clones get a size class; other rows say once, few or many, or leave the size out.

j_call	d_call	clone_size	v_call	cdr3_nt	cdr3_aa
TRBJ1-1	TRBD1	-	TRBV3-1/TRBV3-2	TGTGCCAGCAGCCTCTACCGGGACAGGGGAAACACTGAAGCTTTCTTT	CASSLYRDRGNTEAFF
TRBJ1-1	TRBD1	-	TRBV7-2	TGTGCCAGCAGCTTAGTATTAGGGGGACAGGGTAAAGCTTTCTTT	CASSLVLGGQGKAFF
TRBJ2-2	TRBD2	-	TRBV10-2	TGCGCCAGCAGACCTAGCGGGAGGCACGGGGAGCTGTTTTTT	CASRPSGRHGELFF
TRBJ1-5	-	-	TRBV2	TGTGCCAGCAGTACTAACTCTTACAGGATTGGTAATCAGCCCCAGCATTTT	CASSTNSYRIGNQPQHF
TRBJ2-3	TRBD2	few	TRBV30	TGTGCCTGGAGTCTGCTAGCGGGAGGGGCAGATACGCAGTATTTT	CAWSLLAGGADTQYF
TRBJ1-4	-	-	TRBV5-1	TGCGCCAGCAGCTTGGGTCAGGGAGGCGAAAAACTGTTTTTT	CASSLGQGGEKLFF
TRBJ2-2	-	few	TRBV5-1	TGCGCCAGCAGCTTGGGGGCAGGGGAGCTGTTTTTT	CASSLGAGELFF
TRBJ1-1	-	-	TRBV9	TGTGCCAGCAGCCCGGGTCTTCACGGCGACACTGAAGCTTTCTTT	CASSPGLHGDTEAFF
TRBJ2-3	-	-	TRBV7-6	TGTGCCAGCAGCTTCGGGCGGGGCGGCACAGATACGCAGTATTTT	CASSFGRGGTDTQYF
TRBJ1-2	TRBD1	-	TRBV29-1	TGCAGCGTTCAGACAGGGGGCTCGACTTATGGCTACACCTTC	CSVQTGGSTYGYTF